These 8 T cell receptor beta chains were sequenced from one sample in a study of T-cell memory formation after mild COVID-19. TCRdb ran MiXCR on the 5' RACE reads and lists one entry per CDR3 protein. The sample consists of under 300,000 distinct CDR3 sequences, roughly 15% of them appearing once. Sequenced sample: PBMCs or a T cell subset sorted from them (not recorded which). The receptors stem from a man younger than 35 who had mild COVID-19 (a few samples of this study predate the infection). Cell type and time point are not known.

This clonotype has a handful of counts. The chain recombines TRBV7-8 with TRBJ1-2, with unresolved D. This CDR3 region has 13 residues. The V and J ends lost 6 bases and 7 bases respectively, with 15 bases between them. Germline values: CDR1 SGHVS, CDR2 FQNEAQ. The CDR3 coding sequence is TGTGCCAGCAGGCCACTGGGCGTCGGTGGCTACACCTTC. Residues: CASRPLGVGGYTF.

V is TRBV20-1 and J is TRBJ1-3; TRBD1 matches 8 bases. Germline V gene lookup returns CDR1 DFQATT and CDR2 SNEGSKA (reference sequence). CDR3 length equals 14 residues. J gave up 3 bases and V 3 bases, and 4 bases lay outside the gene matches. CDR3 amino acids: CSASTGGHGNTIYF. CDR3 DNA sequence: TGCAGTGCTAGCACAGGGGGTCATGGAAACACCATATATTTT.

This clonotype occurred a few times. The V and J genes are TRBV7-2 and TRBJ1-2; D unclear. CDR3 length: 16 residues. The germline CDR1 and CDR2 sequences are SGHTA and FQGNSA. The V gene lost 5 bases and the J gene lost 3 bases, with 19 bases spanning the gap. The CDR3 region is CASSVSTGLFDYGYTF. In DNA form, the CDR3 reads TGTGCCAGCAGCGTCTCGACGGGCCTCTTCGACTATGGCTACACCTTC.

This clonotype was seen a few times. The CDR3 DNA is TGTGCCAGCAGCCAAGGTTGGAGGGAGCAGTTCTTC. Translated: CASSQGWREQFF. The rearrangement joins TRBV3-1 to TRBJ2-1; maybe TRBD2 (5 bases). The CDR3 consists of 12 residues. V lost 1 base and J 10 bases, leaving 8 bases between the germline ends. Germline V gene sequence: CDR1 LGHDT, CDR2 YNNKEL (reference sequence).

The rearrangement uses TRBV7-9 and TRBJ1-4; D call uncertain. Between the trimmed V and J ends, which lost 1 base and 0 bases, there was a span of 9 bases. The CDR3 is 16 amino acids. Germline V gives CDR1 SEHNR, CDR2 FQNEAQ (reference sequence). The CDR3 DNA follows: TGTGCCAGCAGCTTAGGTCCCAGACCAACTAATGAAAAACTGTTTTTT. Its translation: CASSLGPRPTNEKLFF.

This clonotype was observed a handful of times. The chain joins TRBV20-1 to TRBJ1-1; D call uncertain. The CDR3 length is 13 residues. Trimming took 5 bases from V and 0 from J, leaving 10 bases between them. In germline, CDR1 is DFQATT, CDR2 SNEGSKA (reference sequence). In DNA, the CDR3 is TGCAGTGCTCCCCTTTCCTTGAACACTGAAGCTTTCTTT. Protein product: CSAPLSLNTEAFF.

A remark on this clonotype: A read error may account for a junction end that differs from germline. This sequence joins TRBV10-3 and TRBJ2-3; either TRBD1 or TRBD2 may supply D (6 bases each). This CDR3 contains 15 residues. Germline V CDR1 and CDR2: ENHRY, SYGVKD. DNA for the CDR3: TGTGCCATCAATGAGGGGGGATCTAGCACAGATACGCAGTATTTT. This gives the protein CAINEGGSSTDTQYF.

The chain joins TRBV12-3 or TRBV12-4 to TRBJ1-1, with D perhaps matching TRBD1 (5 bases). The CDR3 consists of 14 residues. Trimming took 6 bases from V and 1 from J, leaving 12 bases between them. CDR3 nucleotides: TGTGCCAGCAGAAAGGGGTATAGGAACACTGAAGCTTTCTTT. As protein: CASRKGYRNTEAFF.